These T cell receptor beta chains were read from a single sample in a study of blood T cell repertoires in COVID-19. The method was immunoSEQ multiplex PCR; TCRdb's version includes in-frame clones alone and lacks a portion of them. Here the sample spans 80,000 to 100,000 clones, roughly 70% being singletons. Specimen: peripheral blood. These receptors were taken from a man in his 70s with COVID-19, enrolled during active disease. Each CDR3 is given with its conserved first and last residue. A D gene is named only where the DNA matches it firmly. Only some rows state a clone size, as once, few, many or a class for expanded clones.

V	length	D	size	J	CDR3	DNA
TRBV4-3	17	.	.	TRBJ2-5	CASSLSPSAERGETQYF	TGCGCCAGCAGCCTATCACCCTCGGCGGAGCGAGGGGAGACCCAGTACTTC
TRBV5-1	16	.	.	TRBJ2-3	CASSFSGATIPDTQYF	TGCGCCAGCAGCTTCTCAGGGGCAACCATTCCGGATACGCAGTATTTT
TRBV29-1	14	.	.	TRBJ2-3	CSVDRGASTDTQYF	TGCAGCGTTGACCGGGGGGCGTCAACAGATACGCAGTATTTT
TRBV29-1	15	.	.	TRBJ2-3	CSVGRAGGSTDTQYF	TGCAGCGTTGGACGGGCTGGCGGGAGCACAGATACGCAGTATTTT
TRBV9	12	.	.	TRBJ2-3	CASSAEVDTQYF	TGTGCCAGCAGCGCCGAGGTTGATACGCAGTATTTT
TRBV6-2/TRBV6-3	14	TRBD1	.	TRBJ2-7	CASSNRQGQYEQYF	TGTGCCAGCAGCAACCGACAGGGTCAATACGAGCAGTACTTC
TRBV4-2	21	.	.	TRBJ2-3	CASSQDRGQGLSAGGRDTQYF	TGTGCCAGCAGCCAAGATAGGGGACAGGGGTTGTCAGCGGGGGGGAGAGATACGCAGTATTTT
TRBV7-9	16	.	once	TRBJ2-2	CASSLGSGSGTGELFF	TGTGCCAGCAGCTTAGGTTCGGGATCGGGGACCGGGGAGCTGTTTTTT
TRBV4-2	17	TRBD2	.	TRBJ2-1	CASSPTLWTSGSHEQFF	TGTGCCAGCAGTCCCACCCTCTGGACTAGCGGGAGCCATGAGCAGTTCTTC
TRBV27	14	.	.	TRBJ2-1	CASMPVGIYNEQFF	TGTGCCAGCATGCCTGTCGGGATTTACAATGAGCAGTTCTTC
TRBV27	15	TRBD2	once	TRBJ2-1	CASTRRWGGDNEQFF	TGTGCCAGCACCCGCAGGTGGGGAGGGGACAATGAGCAGTTCTTC
TRBV19	13	.	.	TRBJ1-2	CASKGGAPYGYTF	TGTGCCAGTAAGGGGGGGGCCCCCTATGGCTACACCTTC
TRBV4-3	16	.	.	TRBJ2-3	CASSQASGRNTDTQYF	TGCGCCAGCAGCCAAGCGAGCGGCCGAAACACAGATACGCAGTATTTT
TRBV27	14	.	once	TRBJ2-7	CASSLTRLPYEQYF	TGTGCCAGCAGTTTAACTAGACTACCCTACGAGCAGTACTTC
TRBV7-2	17	TRBD1	.	TRBJ1-4	CASSPLRGQGTNEKLFF	TGTGCCAGCAGCCCCCTCAGGGGGCAGGGGACTAATGAAAAACTGTTTTTT
TRBV9	14	.	.	TRBJ1-6	CASSARQDNSPLHF	TGTGCCAGCAGCGCCCGACAGGATAATTCACCCCTCCACTTT
TRBV18	14	TRBD2	.	TRBJ2-7	CASRPSGSYYEQYF	TGTGCCAGCCGTCCCAGCGGGAGTTACTACGAGCAGTACTTC
TRBV5-1	18	TRBD2	once	TRBJ2-3	CASSLGPQLAGGPDTQYF	TGCGCCAGCAGCTTGGGGCCCCAACTAGCGGGAGGTCCAGATACGCAGTATTTT
TRBV27	14	.	.	TRBJ2-3	CASRAPTATDTQYF	TGTGCCAGCAGAGCCCCGACAGCTACAGATACGCAGTATTTT
TRBV6-5	13	TRBD1	.	TRBJ2-7	CASSLDRAYEQYF	TGTGCCAGCAGTTTAGACAGGGCCTACGAGCAGTACTTC
TRBV14	13	.	.	TRBJ2-7	CASSQDRVEWQYF	TGTGCCAGCAGCCAAGACAGGGTCGAGTGGCAGTACTTC
TRBV5-4	16	TRBD1	.	TRBJ2-7	CASSSNDRGSLYEQYF	TGTGCCAGCAGCTCAAACGACAGGGGCTCCCTATACGAGCAGTACTTC
TRBV5-1	14	.	.	TRBJ2-3	CASSLGGGTDTQYF	TGCGCCAGCAGCTTGGGTGGAGGCACAGATACGCAGTATTTT
TRBV7-2	15	TRBD2	once	TRBJ2-5	CASSASGREQETQYF	TGTGCCAGCAGCGCTAGCGGGAGGGAACAAGAGACCCAGTACTTC
TRBV18	13	.	.	TRBJ1-4	CASSPRQGEKLFF	TGTGCCAGCTCACCAAGGCAGGGTGAAAAACTGTTTTTT
TRBV6-5	16	.	.	TRBJ1-5	CASSYSPWRADQPQHF	TGTGCCAGCAGTTACTCTCCTTGGCGGGCTGATCAGCCCCAGCATTTT
TRBV28	15	TRBD2	.	TRBJ2-1	CASSSTGGPYNEQFF	TGTGCCAGCAGTTCTACGGGAGGCCCATACAATGAGCAGTTCTTC
TRBV28	14	.	once	TRBJ2-1	CASSIYLRDNEQFF	TGTGCCAGCAGTATATACCTTCGGGATAATGAGCAGTTCTTC
TRBV5-1	18	TRBD2	.	TRBJ2-5	CASSLGVTSGKYQETQYF	TGCGCCAGCAGCTTGGGGGTCACTAGCGGGAAGTACCAAGAGACCCAGTACTTC
TRBV7-3	14	.	.	TRBJ2-7	CASSLFAGAYEQYF	TGTGCCAGCAGCTTATTTGCAGGGGCCTACGAGCAGTACTTC
TRBV5-4	15	.	.	TRBJ2-3	CASSLGQRSTDTQYF	TGTGCCAGCAGCTTGGGCCAGCGGAGCACAGATACGCAGTATTTT
TRBV28	16	TRBD2	.	TRBJ2-2	CASSPSGRGPTGELFF	TGTGCCAGCAGCCCTAGCGGGAGGGGACCCACCGGGGAGCTGTTTTTT
TRBV7-2	16	TRBD1	.	TRBJ1-5	CASSPEQQGARQPQHF	TGTGCCAGCAGCCCTGAACAGCAGGGGGCTCGGCAGCCCCAGCATTTT
TRBV7-2	13	.	once	TRBJ1-1	CASSLAEGTEAFF	TGTGCCAGCAGCTTAGCGGAGGGGACTGAAGCTTTCTTT
TRBV4-2	15	.	.	TRBJ2-1	CASSQDPAAYNEQFF	TGTGCCAGCAGCCAAGATCCAGCGGCCTACAATGAGCAGTTCTTC
TRBV7-3	13	.	.	TRBJ2-7	CASSLVASYEQYF	TGTGCCAGCAGCTTGGTAGCCTCCTACGAGCAGTACTTC
TRBV29-1	14	.	.	TRBJ1-5	CSVVPGGGNQPQHF	TGCAGCGTTGTCCCCGGGGGGGGGAACCAGCCCCAGCATTTT
TRBV7-2	15	TRBD1	few	TRBJ2-3	CASSFGGQATDTQYF	TGTGCCAGCAGCTTTGGGGGACAGGCCACAGATACGCAGTATTTT
TRBV29-1	11	.	.	TRBJ1-2	CSATENYGYTF	TGCAGCGCAACAGAGAACTATGGCTACACCTTC
TRBV2	16	.	few	TRBJ1-5	CASSEIPTESNQPQHF	TGTGCCAGCAGTGAAATCCCAACAGAGAGCAATCAGCCCCAGCATTTT
TRBV7-8	16	.	.	TRBJ1-5	CASNPLGGRSNQPQHF	TGTGCCAGCAACCCCTTGGGGGGAAGGAGCAATCAGCCCCAGCATTTT
TRBV7-2	14	TRBD2	.	TRBJ2-1	CASSFKRDTYEQFF	TGTGCCAGCAGCTTTAAGCGGGATACATATGAGCAGTTCTTC
TRBV6-5	13	.	.	TRBJ1-1	CASTPTVGTEAFF	TGTGCCAGCACCCCGACAGTAGGGACTGAAGCTTTCTTT
TRBV19	15	.	.	TRBJ1-5	CASSIGQVGNQPQHF	TGTGCCAGTAGTATAGGGCAGGTAGGCAATCAGCCCCAGCATTTT
TRBV7-3	13	.	.	TRBJ2-7	CASSSAPQGIQYF	TGTGCCAGCAGCTCCGCCCCACAGGGAATACAGTACTTC
TRBV27	11	.	.	TRBJ2-1	CASSNFDEQFF	TGTGCCAGCAGTAACTTCGATGAGCAGTTCTTC
TRBV28	13	.	.	TRBJ1-5	CASLGLLRGPQHF	TGTGCCAGCCTGGGACTCCTACGGGGGCCCCAGCATTTT
TRBV19	16	TRBD1	.	TRBJ1-2	CASIPRAGTGGFGYTF	TGTGCCAGTATCCCCAGGGCGGGGACAGGGGGTTTTGGCTACACCTTC
TRBV28	12	.	once	TRBJ1-2	CASSPLVGGYTF	TGTGCCAGCAGCCCCTTAGTGGGCGGCTACACCTTC
TRBV19	15	TRBD2	.	TRBJ2-1	CASSISGARPYEQFF	TGTGCCAGTAGTATAAGCGGGGCCCGCCCTTATGAGCAGTTCTTC
TRBV4-1	14	.	few	TRBJ2-7	CASSQVFRVGEQYF	TGCGCCAGCAGCCAAGTGTTCAGGGTCGGGGAGCAGTACTTC
TRBV19	13	.	.	TRBJ2-2	CASSIPGTGELFF	TGTGCCAGTAGTATCCCCGGCACCGGGGAGCTGTTTTTT
TRBV7-2	15	TRBD2	.	TRBJ2-1	CASSLDSGSYNEQFF	TGTGCCAGCAGCTTAGATAGCGGGTCCTACAATGAGCAGTTCTTC
TRBV7-9	11	.	once	TRBJ2-3	CASSYTDTQYF	TGTGCCAGCAGTTATACAGATACGCAGTATTTT
TRBV28	15	.	.	TRBJ2-2	CASSPTRKNTGELFF	TGTGCCAGCAGTCCAACTAGAAAGAACACCGGGGAGCTGTTTTTT